These T cell receptor beta chains were read from a single sample in a study of blood T cell repertoires in COVID-19. Only in-frame clones appear in the TCRdb table, and some are missing; sequencing was by immunoSEQ multiplex PCR. The sample has about 210,000 clones, around 84% seen once; the top ten hold 4.9%. Sequenced input: peripheral blood. The receptors derive from a woman of 80 years or more with acute or convalescent COVID-19. The CDR3 runs from the conserved cysteine through the conserved F or W. D genes are given only for firm matches. Some rows have no size entry. The others give once, few or many, or a class for an expanded clone.

j_call d_call v_call clone_size cdr3_aa cdr3_nt
TRBJ2-7 NA TRBV7-9 NA CASSSDALVGEQYF TGTGCCAGCAGCTCCGACGCGCTCGTCGGGGAGCAGTACTTC
TRBJ2-3 NA TRBV28 NA CATHLRDTQYF TGTGCCACCCACTTACGGGATACGCAGTATTTT
TRBJ2-4 NA TRBV18 NA CASSPAGLAKNIQYF TGTGCCAGCTCACCGGCAGGGTTGGCCAAAAACATTCAGTACTTC
TRBJ1-4 TRBD1 TRBV18 NA CASSPGTGANEKLFF TGTGCCAGCTCACCGGGGACAGGGGCTAATGAAAAACTGTTTTTT
TRBJ1-5 NA TRBV6-2/TRBV6-3 NA CASSPHMGDYSNQPQHF TGTGCCAGCAGTCCCCACATGGGAGACTATAGCAATCAGCCCCAGCATTTT
TRBJ2-1 NA TRBV4-3 NA CASSQDRDLGQFF TGCGCCAGCAGCCAAGACAGGGACTTGGGCCAGTTCTTC
TRBJ1-5 TRBD1 TRBV19 once CASSIDPLRHRDREEDQPQHF TGTGCCAGTAGTATAGATCCACTTAGGCATAGGGACAGGGAAGAAGATCAGCCCCAGCATTTT
TRBJ1-2 NA TRBV12-3/TRBV12-4 NA CASSFYGGGGYTF TGTGCCAGCAGTTTCTATGGGGGAGGAGGCTACACCTTC
TRBJ2-2 NA TRBV19 few CASTRHGGAGELFF TGTGCCAGTACCCGCCACGGGGGTGCCGGGGAGCTGTTTTTT
TRBJ2-1 TRBD1 TRBV6-6 NA CATAPGTAFVDEQFF TGTGCCACGGCCCCCGGGACAGCCTTTGTCGATGAGCAGTTCTTC
TRBJ2-1 NA TRBV6-5 NA CASRHPRELWFF TGTGCCAGCAGACACCCCCGGGAGCTTTGGTTCTTC
TRBJ1-2 NA TRBV5-6 NA CASSLAGTPYGYTF TGTGCCAGCAGCTTGGCCGGGACACCGTATGGCTACACCTTC
TRBJ1-1 NA TRBV7-2 NA CASRSVGGSTEAFF TGTGCCAGCAGGTCAGTTGGGGGGAGCACTGAAGCTTTCTTT
TRBJ2-4 NA TRBV20-1 NA CSADQRDIQYF TGCAGTGCGGATCAGAGGGACATTCAGTACTTC
TRBJ2-1 NA TRBV5-1 NA CASSAAGASWGNEQFF TGCGCCAGCAGCGCTGCGGGGGCGAGCTGGGGCAATGAGCAGTTCTTC
TRBJ2-5 TRBD2 TRBV2 few CASTTGLADAETQYF TGTGCCAGCACGACGGGACTAGCGGATGCAGAGACCCAGTACTTC
TRBJ2-1 TRBD2 TRBV19 NA CASSLSGLAGEQFF TGTGCCAGTAGCCTCAGCGGACTAGCCGGTGAGCAGTTCTTC
TRBJ2-1 NA TRBV7-3 NA CASSLMGRSSYNEQFF TGTGCCAGCAGCTTAATGGGCCGAAGCTCCTACAATGAGCAGTTCTTC
TRBJ2-4 NA TRBV5-6 NA CASSLARNIQYF TGTGCCAGCAGCTTGGCCAGGAACATTCAGTACTTC
TRBJ1-2 NA TRBV12-3/TRBV12-4 NA CASSFWGGEGYTF TGTGCCAGCAGTTTCTGGGGGGGCGAAGGCTACACCTTC
TRBJ1-1 NA TRBV5-1 few CASSLTGNPEAFF TGCGCCAGCAGCTTGACAGGGAACCCTGAAGCTTTCTTT
TRBJ1-2 NA TRBV11-2 few CASSQNRAYGYTF TGTGCCAGCAGCCAAAACAGAGCCTATGGCTACACCTTC
TRBJ2-7 TRBD1 TRBV5-1 NA CASSGTGGYEQYF TGCGCCAGCAGCGGGACAGGAGGATACGAGCAGTACTTC
TRBJ2-2 NA TRBV7-2 once CASSFVAAPTGELFF TGTGCCAGCAGCTTTGTGGCGGCGCCCACCGGGGAGCTGTTTTTT
TRBJ1-5 TRBD1 TRBV5-1 NA CASRIGTASNQPQHF TGCGCCAGCAGAATCGGGACAGCTAGCAATCAGCCCCAGCATTTT
TRBJ2-1 NA TRBV12-3/TRBV12-4 NA CASSLEQTNEQFF TGTGCCAGCAGTTTAGAACAGACCAATGAGCAGTTCTTC
TRBJ2-5 TRBD1 TRBV4-3 few CASSHGQAVETQYF TGCGCCAGCAGCCACGGACAGGCGGTTGAGACCCAGTACTTC
TRBJ2-7 NA TRBV2 NA CASSVEQGSYEQYF TGTGCCAGCAGTGTAGAACAGGGCTCCTACGAGCAGTACTTC
TRBJ2-5 NA TRBV7-2 NA CASSFVVLETQYF TGTGCCAGCAGCTTCGTAGTTTTGGAGACCCAGTACTTC
TRBJ2-5 NA TRBV7-2 NA CASSPRLGDQETQYF TGTGCCAGCAGCCCCCGTTTAGGAGATCAAGAGACCCAGTACTTC
TRBJ2-3 TRBD2 TRBV10-3 NA CAIGTSGDTQYF TGTGCCATTGGGACTAGCGGAGATACGCAGTATTTT
TRBJ2-7 NA TRBV5-1 NA CASSTDSGPGGQYF TGCGCCAGCAGCACTGATTCCGGGCCCGGAGGTCAGTACTTC
TRBJ1-6 NA TRBV5-5 NA CASSRGLPEGYSPLHF TGTGCCAGCAGCCGGGGACTCCCGGAAGGTTATTCACCCCTCCACTTT
TRBJ2-7 NA TRBV5-1 once CASSSEYEQYF TGCGCCAGCAGCTCCGAGTACGAGCAGTACTTC
TRBJ2-4 NA TRBV5-1 NA CASSLRGDIQYF TGCGCCAGCAGCTTGCGGGGAGACATTCAGTACTTC
TRBJ1-4 TRBD1 TRBV18 NA CASSLGTGGLSELFF TGTGCCAGCTCACTCGGGACAGGGGGCCTTAGCGAACTGTTTTTT
TRBJ2-1 TRBD2 TRBV24-1 NA CATVSTSGTNEQFF TGTGCCACCGTATCAACTAGCGGAACTAATGAGCAGTTCTTC
TRBJ1-5 TRBD1 TRBV4-3 NA CASSQEISGTGMYQPQHF TGCGCCAGCAGCCAAGAGATTTCGGGGACAGGGATGTATCAGCCCCAGCATTTT
TRBJ2-7 TRBD2 TRBV5-1 NA CASSFLSGLAAYEQYF TGCGCCAGCAGCTTTCTCTCGGGACTAGCCGCCTACGAGCAGTACTTC
TRBJ2-1 NA TRBV24-1 NA CATSAGFSYNEQFF TGTGCCACCAGTGCGGGGTTCTCCTACAATGAGCAGTTCTTC
TRBJ1-5 NA TRBV19 few CASSMGTGRDQPQHF TGTGCCAGTAGTATGGGTACAGGGAGGGATCAGCCCCAGCATTTT
TRBJ2-5 NA TRBV3-1/TRBV3-2 NA CASSPYHRGETQYF TGTGCCAGCAGCCCCTACCACCGGGGAGAGACCCAGTACTTC
TRBJ2-7 TRBD1 TRBV6-2/TRBV6-3 NA CASSAYGTGPPYEQYF TGTGCCAGCAGTGCATACGGGACAGGACCTCCCTACGAGCAGTACTTC
TRBJ2-5 NA TRBV11-1 NA CASSPSLHREQETQYF TGTGCCAGCAGCCCCTCCCTCCACCGAGAACAAGAGACCCAGTACTTC
TRBJ2-1 NA TRBV7-9 NA CASSLLAEEQFF TGTGCCAGCAGCTTACTAGCCGAAGAGCAGTTCTTC
TRBJ1-2 NA TRBV6-5 NA CASSWGQGVYGYTF TGTGCCAGCAGTTGGGGCCAGGGCGTCTATGGCTACACCTTC
TRBJ2-5 NA TRBV24-1 NA CATSGGAQETQYF TGTGCCACCAGTGGTGGAGCACAAGAGACCCAGTACTTC